What follows is one T cell receptor (beta chain) and its context. Antigen unknown. These data belong to a study of cytomegalovirus exposure and HLA in healthy donors. General study results and limits: Per a prior analysis, the majority of TCR beta V segments were productive roughly 90% or roughly 30% of the time. The study put 150 to 200 TCR beta chains on its list as cytomegalovirus-associated.

Germline CDR1 reads SGHTA; CDR2 reads FQGTGA. The germline V and J ends were trimmed by 8 bases and 0 bases, with 11 bases remaining between them. The CDR3 covers 13 residues. PCR primers comprised 60 Vbeta and 13 Jbeta primers. The protocol was immunoSEQ multiplex PCR, while the TCRdb copy is restricted to in-frame clones and leaves out a portion. The sample holds 200,000 to 250,000 clones; around four fifths are singletons and the top ten take 3.5% to 4%. This TCR was sampled from a male donor in good health and CMV-seronegative. V gene TRBV7-3 combines with J gene TRBJ2-7, with D uncertain. Sequenced input: PBMCs. For the CDR3, the DNA is TGTGCCAGCTCTACCGCTAACTCCTACGAGCAGTACTTC. Protein: CASSTANSYEQYF.